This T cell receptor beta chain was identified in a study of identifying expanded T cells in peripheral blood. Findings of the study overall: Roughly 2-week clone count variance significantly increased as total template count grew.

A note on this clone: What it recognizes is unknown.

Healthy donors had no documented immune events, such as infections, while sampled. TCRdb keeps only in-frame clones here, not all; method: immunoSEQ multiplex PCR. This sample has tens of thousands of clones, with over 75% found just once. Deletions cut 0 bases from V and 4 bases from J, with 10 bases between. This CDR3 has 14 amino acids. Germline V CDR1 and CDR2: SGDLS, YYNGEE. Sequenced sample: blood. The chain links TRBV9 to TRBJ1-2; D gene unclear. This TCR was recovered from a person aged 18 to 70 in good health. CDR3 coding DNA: TGTGCCAGCAGCGTAGGGCGTAAGAGCTATGGCTACACCTTC. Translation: CASSVGRKSYGYTF.